These 6 T cell receptor beta chains were sequenced from one sample in a study of STAT5B mutations in CD4+ large granular lymphocyte leukemia. The assay was immunoSEQ multiplex PCR, and TCRdb's table has in-frame clones only and misses some. The table records tens of thousands of clones, just under 80% of them present only once. The sequenced sample consisted of CD4+ T cells from blood buffy coats. These receptors all stem from a human donor in good health.

This chain joins TRBV2 and TRBJ2-2; D possibly uses TRBD1 or TRBD2 (6 bases each). Trimming cost V 10 bases and J 0 bases, with 12 bases left between them. CDR1 and CDR2 (germline): SNHLY, FYNNEI. CDR3 length: 14 amino acids. CDR3 in DNA: TGTGCCACCAACAGGGACTCGAACACCGGGGAGCTGTTTTTT. Translated: CATNRDSNTGELFF.

The chain links TRBV15 to TRBJ2-5; D ambiguous. The J call could be wrong; TRBJ2-7 is a better fit for the DNA end. The CDR3 has 15 amino acids. The germline V gene has CDR1 LNHNV and CDR2 YYDKDF (reference sequence). The CDR3 reads CATSVLRTPLYEQYF. The CDR3, as DNA: TGTGCCACCAGCGTCCTCCGGACGCCACTCTACGAGCAGTACTTC.

The chain joins TRBV2 to TRBJ2-5; D might be TRBD1 (8 bases). CDR1 is SNHLY, CDR2 FYNNEI, per germline. V shed 6 bases and J shed 2 bases, with 13 bases lying between them. The CDR3 extends over 14 amino acids. The CDR3 here is CASSGQGLQETQYF. CDR3 bases: TGTGCCAGCAGCGGACAGGGACTACAAGAGACCCAGTACTTC. The full variable domain, rest sourced from reference TRBV2 and TRBJ2-5, is EPEVTQTPSHQVTQMGQEVILRCVPISNHLYFYWYRQILGQKVEFLVSFYNNEISEKSEIFDDQFSVERPDGSNFTLKIRSTKLEDSAMYFCASSGQGLQETQYFGPGTRLLVL.

The chain uses TRBV29-1 and TRBJ2-3; 7 nucleotides align to TRBD1. Germline CDR1 SQVTM, CDR2 ANQGSEA. J was trimmed by 2 bases and V by 5 bases; bases with no gene match: 7. The CDR3 consists of 14 residues. The CDR3 sequence is CSVSTGVTTDTQYF. In DNA, the CDR3 is TGCAGCGTTTCTACAGGGGTAACCACAGATACGCAGTATTTT.

V usage is TRBV7-2 and J usage is TRBJ1-6, with 7 bases lining up with TRBD1. CDR1 SGHTA and CDR2 FQGNSA come from the germline V gene. Trimming at V came to 1 base and at J to 10 bases, leaving 10 bases not matched to a gene. The CDR3 totals 16 residues. The CDR3 DNA sequence: TGTGCCAGCAGCTTAGTACCGACAGGGAGTGACTCACCCCTCCACTTT. Residues: CASSLVPTGSDSPLHF.

The V and J genes are TRBV2 and TRBJ1-5; the D gene is possibly TRBD1 (5 bases). In germline, CDR1 is SNHLY, CDR2 FYNNEI. The CDR3 covers 12 residues. V lost 8 bases to trimming and J lost 1 base, with 6 bases between them. The CDR3 DNA follows: TGTGCCAGCGGGGACAGCAATCAGCCCCAGCATTTT. Translating it yields CASGDSNQPQHF.